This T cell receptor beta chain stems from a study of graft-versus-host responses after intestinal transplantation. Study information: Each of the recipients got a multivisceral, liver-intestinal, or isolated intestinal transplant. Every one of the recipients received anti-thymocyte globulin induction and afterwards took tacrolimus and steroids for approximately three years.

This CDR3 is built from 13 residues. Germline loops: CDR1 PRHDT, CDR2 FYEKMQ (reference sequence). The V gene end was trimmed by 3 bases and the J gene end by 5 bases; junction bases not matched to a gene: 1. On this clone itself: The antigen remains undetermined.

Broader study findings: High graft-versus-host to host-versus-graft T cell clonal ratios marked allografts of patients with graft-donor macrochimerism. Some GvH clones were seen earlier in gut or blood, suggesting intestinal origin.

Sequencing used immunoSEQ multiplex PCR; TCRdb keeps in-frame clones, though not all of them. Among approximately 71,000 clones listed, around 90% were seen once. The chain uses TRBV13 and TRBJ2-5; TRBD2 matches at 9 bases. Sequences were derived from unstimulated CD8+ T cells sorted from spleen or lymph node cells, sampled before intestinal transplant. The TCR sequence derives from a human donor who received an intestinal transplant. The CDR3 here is CASSFAGGETQYF. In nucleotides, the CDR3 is TGTGCCAGCAGCTTCGCGGGGGGGGAGACCCAGTACTTC.